This note documents a single T cell receptor (beta chain) sequence. Its antigen is as yet unknown. This sample stems from a study of cytomegalovirus exposure and HLA in healthy donors. Overall study findings and caveats: The study designated 160 or so TCR beta chains cytomegalovirus-associated.

CDR1 is MNHEY, CDR2 SVGAGI, per germline. The CDR3 totals 12 residues. The V and J ends lost 5 bases and 2 bases respectively, with 6 bases between them. Primers for the PCR totalled 60 Vbeta and 13 Jbeta. Assay used: immunoSEQ multiplex PCR; TCRdb lists only in-frame clones, some missing. The sample consists of roughly 200,000 clones, around 81% of them appearing once. The sequencing sample was made of PBMCs. The J gene is TRBJ1-2, the V gene TRBV6-5; weak D call: TRBD1 (5 bases). This receptor was identified in a man aged 35-49 years in good health and CMV-seronegative. CDR3 nucleotide sequence: TGTGCCAGCAGTAGACAGAACTATGGCTACACCTTC. This codes for CASSRQNYGYTF.